Below are 22 T cell receptor beta chains sequenced from a single sample in a study of response to subunit inactivated influenza vaccine. TCRdb used MiXCR to reprocess the RT-PCR reads, holding one entry per CDR3 protein. This table has 450,000 to 600,000 distinct CDR3 sequences, approximately 15% appearing once. The material sequenced was CD4+ T cells sorted from PBMCs, taken less than 30 months after vaccination. The receptors originated from a man aged 50 to 69 who received an inactivated influenza vaccine.

This clonotype was seen a few times. The rearrangement joins TRBV5-1 to TRBJ2-7; maybe TRBD2 (5 bases). Germline loops: CDR1 SGHRS, CDR2 YFSETQ. Trimming cost V 0 bases and J 3 bases, with 10 bases left between them. The CDR3 has 14 residues. Here the CDR3 DNA reads TGCGCCAGCAGCTTGGCCATCGGGAACTACGAGCAGTACTTC. Translating it yields CASSLAIGNYEQYF. Combining the CDR3 with reference TRBV5-1 and TRBJ2-7 gives the whole variable domain KAGVTQTPRYLIKTRGQQVTLSCSPISGHRSVSWYQQTPGQGLQFLFEYFSETQRNKGNFPGRFSGRQFSNSRSEMNVSTLELGDSALYLCASSLAIGNYEQYFGPGTRLTVT.

In this sample, this clonotype is medium-sized. V is TRBV4-1 and J is TRBJ1-2, with a possible D match to TRBD1 (5 bases). Trimming left V 1 base short and J 2 bases short, with 20 bases between. In germline, CDR1 is MGHRA, CDR2 YSYEKL. This CDR3 is 18 amino acids long. In nucleotides, the CDR3 is TGCGCCAGCAGCCAAGCGCTTCGCGAGGGGTTGGGAAACTATGGCTACACCTTC. This encodes CASSQALREGLGNYGYTF.

This sequence joins TRBV4-2 and TRBJ1-1, with D unclear. V was clipped by 1 base and J by 1 base, with 7 bases between them. The CDR3 has 14 residues. Germline-derived CDR1 and CDR2 are LGHNA and YNFKEQ. The CDR3 sequence is CASSQVWGNTEAFF. The DNA for the CDR3 is TGTGCCAGCAGCCAAGTTTGGGGGAACACTGAAGCTTTCTTT.

This clonotype was observed a few times. The V and J genes are TRBV10-3 and TRBJ2-1, with D unclear. Germline lookup yields CDR1 ENHRY and CDR2 SYGVKD. CDR3 length: 13 residues. V was trimmed by 7 bases and J by 5 bases, leaving 12 bases between them. CDR3 nucleotides: TGTGCCATCACCGAGTCATGGGACAATGAGCAGTTCTTC. Translating it yields CAITESWDNEQFF.

This clonotype has a handful of counts. The chain employs TRBV20-1 and TRBJ1-1, with D possibly TRBD1 on 5 matching bases. The CDR3 has 14 residues. V lost 0 bases and J lost 4, with 12 bases in between. The germline gives CDR1 DFQATT, CDR2 SNEGSKA (reference sequence). CDR3 sequence: CSARDTGWVTEAFF. The CDR3 DNA sequence: TGCAGTGCTAGAGATACAGGATGGGTCACTGAAGCTTTCTTT.

This clonotype was recorded a few times. This chain links TRBV20-1 with TRBJ2-7, with D perhaps matching TRBD1 (7 bases). CDR3 length: 15 amino acids. Trimming took off 2 bases at V and 1 base at J, with 15 bases between the two ends. Looked up from germline, CDR1 is DFQATT and CDR2 is SNEGSKA (reference sequence). For the CDR3, the DNA is TGCAGTGCTAGACGGGGGACAGCCGCTTCCTACGAGCAGTACTTC. Residues: CSARRGTAASYEQYF.

This clonotype has just a few counts. The CDR3 here is CASRLRQSLNSPLHF. CDR3 nucleotide sequence: TGTGCCAGCAGGTTGCGACAAAGCTTAAATTCACCCCTCCACTTT. This sequence joins TRBV12-3 or TRBV12-4 and TRBJ1-6; D is unresolved. The CDR3 extends over 15 amino acids. Trimming stripped 6 bases from V and 7 bases from J, with 16 bases between.

The CDR3 coding sequence is TGTGCCAGCAGCCGGACCACAGGTGGCGAAAAACTGTTTTTT. This gives the protein CASSRTTGGEKLFF. The rearrangement uses TRBV7-8 and TRBJ1-4; D is perhaps TRBD1 (5 bases). V shed 5 bases and J shed 8 bases, with 15 bases lying between them. Germline V gene sequence: CDR1 SGHVS, CDR2 FQNEAQ. There are 14 residues in the CDR3.

The chain carries TRBV20-1 and TRBJ2-7; D possibly corresponds to TRBD1 (6 bases). CDR3 length equals 13 residues. Germline V gene data show CDR1 as DFQATT and CDR2 as SNEGSKA (reference sequence). V was pared by 4 bases and J by 3 bases, with 13 bases between. The CDR3, as DNA: TGCAGTGCTATCCGGGACACCAGCTACGAGCAGTACTTC. Translating gives CSAIRDTSYEQYF.

The sample holds many counts of this clonotype. The chain recombines TRBV5-1 with TRBJ2-3; 9 nucleotides align to TRBD2. This CDR3 region has 15 residues. Looked up from germline, CDR1 is SGHRS and CDR2 is YFSETQ. After removal of 5 bases from V and 3 bases from J, the junction contained 7 bases not matched to a gene. For the CDR3, the DNA is TGCGCCAGCAGGTGGCCTAGCGGGGAGACAGATACGCAGTATTTT. Encoded protein: CASRWPSGETDTQYF.

This clonotype was seen a few times. In DNA, the CDR3 is TGTGCCAGCTCACCTACAGGGGGCGTTGGGTACGAGCAGTACTTC. This translates into CASSPTGGVGYEQYF. The gene calls are TRBV18 and TRBJ2-7, with 9 bases matching TRBD1. The CDR3 contains 15 residues. J lost 4 bases, V lost 3 bases, and 7 bases had no gene match. CDR1 and CDR2 (germline): KGHSH, LQKENI.

This clonotype was detected a few times. The chain couples TRBV20-1 to TRBJ2-5; the match to TRBD1 covers 7 bases. This CDR3 has 12 residues. Trimming took 5 bases from V and 6 from J; bases not matched to a gene: 6. The germline V gene encodes CDR1 DFQATT and CDR2 SNEGSKA (reference sequence). As DNA, the CDR3 is TGCAGTGCTCATAACAGGGGTCAGACCCAGTACTTC. It encodes CSAHNRGQTQYF.

This clonotype occurred many times. This chain connects TRBV7-9 to TRBJ2-7; D ambiguous. CDR1 and CDR2 from the germline V gene are SEHNR and FQNEAQ (reference sequence). The CDR3 totals 11 residues. V dropped 4 bases and J dropped 3 bases, with 4 bases sitting between them. CDR3 amino acids: CASSSHYEQYF. CDR3 sequence (DNA): TGTGCCAGCAGCTCCCACTACGAGCAGTACTTC.

Many counts were recorded for this clonotype. CDR3 sequence reads: CASSPGGYNEQFF. The CDR3 bases are TGTGCCAGCAGCCCCGGGGGGTACAATGAGCAGTTCTTC. V usage is TRBV12-3 or TRBV12-4 and J usage is TRBJ2-1, with TRBD2 matching 7 bases. The J segment lost 4 bases and the V segment lost 6 bases, leaving 3 bases of the junction unmatched. The CDR3 contains 13 residues.

This clonotype appeared a few times. The V and J genes are TRBV12-3 or TRBV12-4 and TRBJ1-3; unclear D gene. Trimming stripped 3 bases from V and 4 bases from J, with 4 bases between. The CDR3 contains 12 residues. The DNA for the CDR3 is TGTGCCAGCAGTTTTCAGGGAAACACCATATATTTT. This encodes CASSFQGNTIYF.

V is TRBV5-1 and J is TRBJ1-4, with D tentatively TRBD1 (5 bases). Per the germline V gene, CDR1 is SGHRS and CDR2 is YFSETQ. This CDR3 contains 14 residues. Trimming removed 3 bases at V and 5 bases at J, with 11 bases between. DNA of the CDR3: TGCGCCAGCAGCTGGGGTGGGACGAATGAAAAACTGTTTTTT. This sequence encodes CASSWGGTNEKLFF.

This clonotype was counted ten times or more. This sequence joins TRBV29-1 and TRBJ1-2; D is uncertain. This CDR3 contains 12 residues. V lost 4 bases and J lost 2, with 8 bases in between. Germline V gives CDR1 SQVTM, CDR2 ANQGSEA. CDR3 DNA sequence: TGCAGCGTTGGTCCGGGAAACTATGGCTACACCTTC. It codes for CSVGPGNYGYTF.

The chain employs TRBV20-1 and TRBJ2-5; weak D call: TRBD2 (5 bases). Trimming stripped 6 bases from V and 4 bases from J, with 15 bases between. There are 13 residues in the CDR3. Germline V gene data show CDR1 as DFQATT and CDR2 as SNEGSKA (reference sequence). The CDR3: CSAHRGPGETQYF. CDR3 in DNA: TGCAGTGCACACCGAGGGCCTGGAGAGACCCAGTACTTC.

This clonotype has a handful of counts. The V gene is TRBV28, the J gene TRBJ1-5, with 7 bases lining up with TRBD1. Looked up from germline, CDR1 is MDHEN and CDR2 is SYDVKM. This CDR3 has 15 residues. V was clipped by 4 bases and J by 4 bases; unmatched bases: 7. DNA for the CDR3: TGTGCCAGCAGTTCCCGCCGGGACAGAAATCAGCCCCAGCATTTT. Translated, it gives CASSSRRDRNQPQHF.

The chain links TRBV29-1 to TRBJ2-7; no clear D gene. The germline V gene has CDR1 SQVTM and CDR2 ANQGSEA. Trimming took off 4 bases at V and 3 bases at J, with 7 bases between the two ends. The CDR3 sequence is 11 residues long. CDR3 nucleotides: TGCAGCGTTGGAACCTACTACGAGCAGTACTTC. This encodes CSVGTYYEQYF.

This clonotype was detected many times. V usage is TRBV11-1 and J usage is TRBJ2-5, with D tentatively TRBD1 (6 bases). V was cut by 4 bases and J by 3 bases, with 15 bases left in between. CDR1 and CDR2 (germline): SGHAT, FQDESV (reference sequence). The CDR3 is made up of 15 amino acids. Here the CDR3 reads CASSWRTGHEETQYF. The CDR3 coding sequence is TGTGCCAGCAGCTGGCGGACGGGACACGAAGAGACCCAGTACTTC.

This clonotype was recorded a few times. This chain joins TRBV6-2 or TRBV6-3 and TRBJ2-3, with D tentatively TRBD2 (5 bases). This CDR3 region has 13 residues. V lost 4 bases and J 6 bases, leaving 11 bases between the germline ends. From germline, CDR1 is MNHEY and CDR2 SVGEGT. The CDR3 loop is CASSSRTWDTQYF. The CDR3 DNA follows: TGTGCCAGCAGTTCCCGGACTTGGGATACGCAGTATTTT.